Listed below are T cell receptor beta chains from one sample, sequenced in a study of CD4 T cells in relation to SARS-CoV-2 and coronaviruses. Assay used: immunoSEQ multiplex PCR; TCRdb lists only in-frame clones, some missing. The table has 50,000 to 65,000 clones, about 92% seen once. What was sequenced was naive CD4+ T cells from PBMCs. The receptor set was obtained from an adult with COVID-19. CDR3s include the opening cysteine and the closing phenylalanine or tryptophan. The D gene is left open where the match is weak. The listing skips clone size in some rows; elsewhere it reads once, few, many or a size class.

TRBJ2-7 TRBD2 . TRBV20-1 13 TGCAGTGCTAGTCAAAGCGGGAGTGGTGAGCAGTACTTC CSASQSGSGEQYF
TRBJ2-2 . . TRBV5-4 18 TGTGCCAGCAGCCCGCCGGGGTCCGGGACAATGAACACCGGGGAGCTGTTTTTT CASSPPGSGTMNTGELFF
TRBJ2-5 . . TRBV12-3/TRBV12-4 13 TGTGCCAGCAGTTTAATGGGCGCGGAGACCCAGTACTTC CASSLMGAETQYF
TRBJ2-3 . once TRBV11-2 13 TGTGCCAGCAGCTTAGGCGGAATAGATACGCAGTATTTT CASSLGGIDTQYF
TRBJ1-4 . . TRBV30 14 TGTGCCTGGAGGGTCCCAAGGCCGGGTGAAAAACTGTTTTTT CAWRVPRPGEKLFF
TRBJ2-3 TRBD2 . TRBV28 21 TGTGCCAGCAGGGGACTAAGGGCAGGGATGCTAGCGGGATCTAGCACAGATACGCAGTATTTT CASRGLRAGMLAGSSTDTQYF
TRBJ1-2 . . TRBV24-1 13 TGTGCCACCAGTGATTCCAACAGGGACGGCTACACCTTC CATSDSNRDGYTF
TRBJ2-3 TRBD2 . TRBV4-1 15 TGCGCCAGCAGCCAGCTCAGCGGGAGGGCAGATACGCAGTATTTT CASSQLSGRADTQYF
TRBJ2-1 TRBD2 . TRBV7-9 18 TGTGCCAGCAGCCCACCACGTTCAGGACTAGCGTTATACAATGAGCAGTTCTTC CASSPPRSGLALYNEQFF
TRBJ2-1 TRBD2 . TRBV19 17 TGTGCCAGTAGTCTCGGACTAGCGGGAGGGATAAAGGATGAGCAGTTCTTC CASSLGLAGGIKDEQFF
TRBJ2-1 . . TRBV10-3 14 TGTGCCATCAGTGGGCCCCGGGACCGAAATGAGCAGTTCTTC CAISGPRDRNEQFF
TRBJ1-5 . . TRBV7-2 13 TGTGCCAGCAGCTTAGCAGGGATTCAGCCCCAGCATTTT CASSLAGIQPQHF
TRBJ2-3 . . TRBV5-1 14 TGCGCCAGCAGCTTGGACAGAATCACAGATACGCAGTATTTT CASSLDRITDTQYF
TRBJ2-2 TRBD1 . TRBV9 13 TGTGCCAGCAGCCTAGGGGGCTCCGGGGAGCTGTTTTTT CASSLGGSGELFF
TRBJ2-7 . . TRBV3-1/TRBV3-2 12 TGTGCCAGCAGCCAAGGACAGGCCGAGCAGTACTTC CASSQGQAEQYF
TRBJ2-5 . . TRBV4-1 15 TGCGCCAGCAGCCAAGATGAAGGGGGTCGGGAGACCCAGTACTTC CASSQDEGGRETQYF
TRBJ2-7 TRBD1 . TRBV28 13 TGTGCCAGCAGCTCCCCGTTGGGGACAGGGGCCGCCTTC CASSSPLGTGAAF
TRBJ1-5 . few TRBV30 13 TGTGCCTGGAAGGCGGGCGGTAATCAGCCCCAGCATTTT CAWKAGGNQPQHF
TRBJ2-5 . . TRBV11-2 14 TGTGCCAGCAGCTTAGTAAGGGTAGCGGAGACCCAGTACTTC CASSLVRVAETQYF
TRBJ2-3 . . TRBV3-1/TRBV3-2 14 TGTGCCAGCAGCCTCTATAGTAGCACAGATACGCAGTATTTT CASSLYSSTDTQYF
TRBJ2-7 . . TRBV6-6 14 TGTGCCAGCAGTTTCGTGGGGTTGTGGTACGAGCAGTACTTC CASSFVGLWYEQYF
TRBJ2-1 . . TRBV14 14 TGTGCCAGCAGCAAAGCCGGGACGATAAATGAGCAGTTCTTC CASSKAGTINEQFF
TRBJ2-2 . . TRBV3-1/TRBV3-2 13 TGTGCCAGCAGCAGAATAGATACCGGGGAGCTGTTTTTT CASSRIDTGELFF
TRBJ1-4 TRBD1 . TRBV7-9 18 TGTGCCAGCAGCTTAGTAGGACAGGGGTCGGCAACTAATGAAAAACTGTTTTTT CASSLVGQGSATNEKLFF
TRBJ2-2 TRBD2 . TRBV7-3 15 TGTGCCAGCAGCTTAACGGGAGGGTCTAACGGGGAGCTGTTTTTT CASSLTGGSNGELFF
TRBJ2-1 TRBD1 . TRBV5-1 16 TGCGCCAGCAGCTTGACCCCGGGACAGCCAGACAATGAGCAGTTCTTC CASSLTPGQPDNEQFF
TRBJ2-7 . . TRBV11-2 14 TGTGCCAGCAGCTTAATAAGGGCGCCCTCCGAGCAGTACTTC CASSLIRAPSEQYF
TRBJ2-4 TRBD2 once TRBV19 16 TGTGCCAGTAGTCCAGTAGAGGGACTAGCTTATCCCATTCAGTACTTC CASSPVEGLAYPIQYF
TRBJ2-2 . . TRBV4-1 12 TGCGCCAGCAGCCAAGTTGGCGGGGAGCTGTTTTTT CASSQVGGELFF
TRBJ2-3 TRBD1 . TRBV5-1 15 TGCGCCAGCAGCTTGGGGACAGGGATTTCAGATACGCAGTATTTT CASSLGTGISDTQYF
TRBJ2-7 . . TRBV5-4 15 TGTGCCAGCAGCTTACAGGTGGGGCCTTCCTACGAGCAGTACTTC CASSLQVGPSYEQYF
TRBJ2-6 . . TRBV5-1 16 TGCGCCAGCAGCTCTCCCGACAGCTCTGGGGCCAACGTCCTGACTTTC CASSSPDSSGANVLTF
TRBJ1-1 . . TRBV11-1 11 TGTGCCAGCAGCTTGGACAGTGAAGCTTTCTTT CASSLDSEAFF
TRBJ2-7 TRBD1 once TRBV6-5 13 TGTGCCAGCAGTTATAGACAGGGGTACGAGCAGTACTTC CASSYRQGYEQYF
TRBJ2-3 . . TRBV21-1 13 TGTGCCAGCAGCCCCCGGACACCAGATACGCAGTATTTT CASSPRTPDTQYF
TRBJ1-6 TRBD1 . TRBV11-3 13 TGTGCCAGCAGTTTGACAGGGGAGGCACCCCTCCACTTT CASSLTGEAPLHF
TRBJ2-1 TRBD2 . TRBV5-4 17 TGTGCCAGCACCCCGCGAGTAGCGGGAGGGACAAATGAGCAGCAGTTCTTC CASTPRVAGGTNEQQFF
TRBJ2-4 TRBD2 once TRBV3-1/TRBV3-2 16 TGTGCCAGCAGCTTTCGGACTAGCGGAGCCAAAAACATTCAGTACTTC CASSFRTSGAKNIQYF
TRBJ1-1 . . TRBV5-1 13 TGCGCCAGCAGCCCGGGGGAAATAACTGAAGCTTTCTTT CASSPGEITEAFF
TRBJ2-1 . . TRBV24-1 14 TGTGCCACCAGTGATAGCCGGGCGAGTAATGAGCAGTTCTTC CATSDSRASNEQFF
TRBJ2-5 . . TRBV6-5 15 TGTGCCACCGTCTCGAGGTCAGGGGTTCGGGAGACCCAGTACTTC CATVSRSGVRETQYF
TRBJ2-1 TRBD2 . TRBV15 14 TGTGCCACCAGCAGAGCGGGAGGGATGGATGAGCAGTTCTTC CATSRAGGMDEQFF
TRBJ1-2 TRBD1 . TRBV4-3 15 TGCGCCAGCAGCCCGACCGGGACAGTACTCTATGGCTACACCTTC CASSPTGTVLYGYTF
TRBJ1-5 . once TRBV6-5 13 TGTGCCACCACAGGAGTCGCCAATCAGCCCCAGCATTTT CATTGVANQPQHF
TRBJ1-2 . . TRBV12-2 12 TGTGCAAGTCGCTCAGAAAATAGGAGCTACACCTTC CASRSENRSYTF
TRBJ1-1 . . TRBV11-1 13 TGTGCCAGCAGCTTAGCGGTGGGTATGCGGGCTTTCTTT CASSLAVGMRAFF
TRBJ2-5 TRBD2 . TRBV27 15 TGTGCCAGCAGTCTTGGACTAGGAGGAGTGGAGACCCAGTACTTC CASSLGLGGVETQYF